Listed below are T cell receptor beta chains from one sample, sequenced in a study of blood T cell repertoires in COVID-19. Repertoires were generated with immunoSEQ multiplex PCR, while TCRdb's copy carries only in-frame clones and drops some. The table lists about 170,000 clones, roughly 80% of them singletons. Input material: peripheral blood. The receptors stem from a man aged 65 to 79 with active or convalescent COVID-19. Each CDR3 is given with its conserved first and last residue. Each record gives: V gene, J gene, D gene, clone size, CDR3 DNA, CDR3 protein. D genes are given only for firm matches. Clone size is shown for a subset of rows, as once, few, many or a class of expanded clone.

v_call: TRBV7-9; j_call: TRBJ1-6; d_call: -; clone_size: -; cdr3_nt: TGTGCCAGCAGCCTAACTAATTCACCCCTCCACTTT; cdr3_aa: CASSLTNSPLHF
v_call: TRBV19; j_call: TRBJ1-1; d_call: -; clone_size: -; cdr3_nt: TGTGCCAGTAGTATCACGACAGGGAACACTGAAGCTTTCTTT; cdr3_aa: CASSITTGNTEAFF
v_call: TRBV7-2; j_call: TRBJ2-3; d_call: -; clone_size: -; cdr3_nt: TGTGCCAGCAGCTTCGGACAGATGAGCACAGATACGCAGTATTTT; cdr3_aa: CASSFGQMSTDTQYF
v_call: TRBV7-3; j_call: TRBJ2-1; d_call: -; clone_size: -; cdr3_nt: TGTGCCAGCAGCTTAAAGCGGGTTAGCTCCTACAATGAGCAGTTCTTC; cdr3_aa: CASSLKRVSSYNEQFF
v_call: TRBV7-8; j_call: TRBJ1-1; d_call: TRBD1; clone_size: -; cdr3_nt: TGTGCCAGCAGCCACAGGGGTTCTGAAGCTTTCTTT; cdr3_aa: CASSHRGSEAFF
v_call: TRBV7-3; j_call: TRBJ2-3; d_call: -; clone_size: -; cdr3_nt: TGTGCCAGCAGCACCCGGCCAGGAGGGGATGCAGATACGCAGTATTTT; cdr3_aa: CASSTRPGGDADTQYF
v_call: TRBV6-5; j_call: TRBJ1-5; d_call: -; clone_size: -; cdr3_nt: TGTGCCAGCAGTTACTCGCGGGTATACCAGCCCCAGCATTTT; cdr3_aa: CASSYSRVYQPQHF
v_call: TRBV29-1; j_call: TRBJ1-1; d_call: -; clone_size: -; cdr3_nt: TGCAGCGCAGAGGGAGGTTCCGGACGGGGAATCACTGAAGCTTTCTTT; cdr3_aa: CSAEGGSGRGITEAFF
v_call: TRBV18; j_call: TRBJ2-2; d_call: TRBD1; clone_size: once; cdr3_nt: TGTGCCAGCTCACCAACTCCGGGACAGCGAGGAGGAGGGGAGCTGTTTTTT; cdr3_aa: CASSPTPGQRGGGELFF
v_call: TRBV4-3; j_call: TRBJ2-1; d_call: TRBD2; clone_size: -; cdr3_nt: TGCGCCAGCAGCCTGCGGCTAGCGGGGAACAATGAGCAGTTCTTC; cdr3_aa: CASSLRLAGNNEQFF
v_call: TRBV7-2; j_call: TRBJ1-5; d_call: -; clone_size: -; cdr3_nt: TGTGCCAGCAGCTTCGTAGGGGTCAATCAGCCCCAGCATTTT; cdr3_aa: CASSFVGVNQPQHF
v_call: TRBV7-8; j_call: TRBJ2-7; d_call: -; clone_size: -; cdr3_nt: TGTGCCAGCAGCCACCGGCAGGGGCTGGACGAGCAGTACTTC; cdr3_aa: CASSHRQGLDEQYF
v_call: TRBV18; j_call: TRBJ2-1; d_call: -; clone_size: -; cdr3_nt: TGTGCCAGCTCACCCCTCCTCGGGGACACCTACAATGAGCAGTTCTTC; cdr3_aa: CASSPLLGDTYNEQFF
v_call: TRBV11-2; j_call: TRBJ1-4; d_call: TRBD1; clone_size: -; cdr3_nt: TGTGCCAGCAGCCGGGACAGGGGTCCTAATGAAAAACTGTTTTTT; cdr3_aa: CASSRDRGPNEKLFF
v_call: TRBV7-8; j_call: TRBJ1-1; d_call: TRBD1; clone_size: once; cdr3_nt: TGTGCCAGCAGCTCAATGACAGGGAGTCTGGACACTGAAGCTTTCTTT; cdr3_aa: CASSSMTGSLDTEAFF
v_call: TRBV11-2; j_call: TRBJ2-5; d_call: TRBD2; clone_size: -; cdr3_nt: TGTGCCAGCAGCTGGACTAGCGGGGGGGGCCAAGAGACCCAGTACTTC; cdr3_aa: CASSWTSGGGQETQYF
v_call: TRBV7-6; j_call: TRBJ1-4; d_call: TRBD1; clone_size: -; cdr3_nt: TGTGCCAGCAGCTCACGACAGGGAGTTCAAAATGAAAAACTGTTTTTT; cdr3_aa: CASSSRQGVQNEKLFF
v_call: TRBV28; j_call: TRBJ2-7; d_call: TRBD1; clone_size: -; cdr3_nt: TGTGCCAGCATTAGGACAGGGTTTAGCGAGCAGTACTTC; cdr3_aa: CASIRTGFSEQYF
v_call: TRBV10-2; j_call: TRBJ2-7; d_call: -; clone_size: few; cdr3_nt: TGCGCCAGCACAGGGAACTCCTACGAGCAGTACTTC; cdr3_aa: CASTGNSYEQYF
v_call: TRBV5-1; j_call: TRBJ1-4; d_call: -; clone_size: -; cdr3_nt: TGCGCCAGCAGCCCCTCCTACCGGGACTTGGATGAAAAACTGTTTTTT; cdr3_aa: CASSPSYRDLDEKLFF
v_call: TRBV5-1; j_call: TRBJ1-3; d_call: -; clone_size: -; cdr3_nt: TGCGCCAGCAGCTTGTACAGAGGGGGCTCTGGAAACACCATATATTTT; cdr3_aa: CASSLYRGGSGNTIYF
v_call: TRBV19; j_call: TRBJ2-1; d_call: -; clone_size: -; cdr3_nt: TGTGCCAGTAGTGCGCGAAAGGGAGGCAATGAGCAGTTCTTC; cdr3_aa: CASSARKGGNEQFF
v_call: TRBV4-1; j_call: TRBJ1-4; d_call: -; clone_size: -; cdr3_nt: TGCGCCAGCAGCCGGACTTCTAATGAAAAACTGTTTTTT; cdr3_aa: CASSRTSNEKLFF
v_call: TRBV6-5; j_call: TRBJ1-6; d_call: -; clone_size: -; cdr3_nt: TGTGCCAGCAGTTACTCTAGAATGGGGGGGAATTCACCCCTCCACTTT; cdr3_aa: CASSYSRMGGNSPLHF
v_call: TRBV7-9; j_call: TRBJ2-3; d_call: -; clone_size: once; cdr3_nt: TGTGCCAGTCCCCCTCGGGGGAGCCGGGGCACAGATACGCAGTATTTT; cdr3_aa: CASPPRGSRGTDTQYF
v_call: TRBV27; j_call: TRBJ2-2; d_call: -; clone_size: -; cdr3_nt: TGTGCCAGCAAAGGGGCAGCTGCGAACACCGGGGAGCTGTTTTTT; cdr3_aa: CASKGAAANTGELFF
v_call: TRBV28; j_call: TRBJ1-2; d_call: -; clone_size: -; cdr3_nt: TGTGCCAGCAGTCTGGCTGGGGGCTCTAACTATGGCTACACCTTC; cdr3_aa: CASSLAGGSNYGYTF
v_call: TRBV18; j_call: TRBJ1-3; d_call: -; clone_size: -; cdr3_nt: TGTGCCAGCTCACCGGTCGACAGCCTCTCTGGAAACACCATATATTTT; cdr3_aa: CASSPVDSLSGNTIYF
v_call: TRBV30; j_call: TRBJ2-7; d_call: TRBD1; clone_size: -; cdr3_nt: TGTGCCTGGAGTAACAGGGGTATGGGCGAGCAGTACTTC; cdr3_aa: CAWSNRGMGEQYF
v_call: TRBV6-2/TRBV6-3; j_call: TRBJ2-1; d_call: TRBD2; clone_size: -; cdr3_nt: TGTGCCAGCAGTTACGCCCTAGCGGGAGCGGGCGAGCAGTTCTTC; cdr3_aa: CASSYALAGAGEQFF
v_call: TRBV18; j_call: TRBJ2-1; d_call: TRBD2; clone_size: -; cdr3_nt: TGTACCAGCTCACCAGTCTCACTAGCGGGAGTTGAGCAGTTCTTC; cdr3_aa: CTSSPVSLAGVEQFF
v_call: TRBV27; j_call: TRBJ1-2; d_call: TRBD1; clone_size: -; cdr3_nt: TGTGCCAGCAGTTCCCGGACAGGGTCCTATGGCTACACCTTC; cdr3_aa: CASSSRTGSYGYTF
v_call: TRBV7-8; j_call: TRBJ1-2; d_call: -; clone_size: -; cdr3_nt: TGTGCCAGCAGCCCTACGAGAGTCCCTTCTGGCTACACCTTC; cdr3_aa: CASSPTRVPSGYTF
v_call: TRBV19; j_call: TRBJ1-5; d_call: TRBD1; clone_size: -; cdr3_nt: TGTGCCAGTCGCGGTGGACAGGGGGCATATAGCAATCAGCCCCAGCATTTT; cdr3_aa: CASRGGQGAYSNQPQHF
v_call: TRBV6-5; j_call: TRBJ1-1; d_call: TRBD1; clone_size: -; cdr3_nt: TGTGCCAGCAGACCAGGGGGGATGAACACTGAAGCTTTCTTT; cdr3_aa: CASRPGGMNTEAFF
v_call: TRBV11-2; j_call: TRBJ2-5; d_call: TRBD2; clone_size: -; cdr3_nt: TGTGCCAGCAGCCTGGGAGGGCTACGGGAGACCCAGTACTTC; cdr3_aa: CASSLGGLRETQYF
v_call: TRBV29-1; j_call: TRBJ2-1; d_call: -; clone_size: -; cdr3_nt: TGCAGCGTTTCGAAGTGGGGGCCCCTAGGGTCCAATACCTACAATGAGCAGTTCTTC; cdr3_aa: CSVSKWGPLGSNTYNEQFF
v_call: TRBV7-2; j_call: TRBJ2-5; d_call: TRBD2; clone_size: -; cdr3_nt: TGTGCCACCCAGCGGGAGCAAGAGACCCAGTACTTC; cdr3_aa: CATQREQETQYF
v_call: TRBV19; j_call: TRBJ2-5; d_call: -; clone_size: -; cdr3_nt: TGTGCCAGTAGTATAGTTGGGCATTCCGGTGCCCAAGAGACCCAGTACTTC; cdr3_aa: CASSIVGHSGAQETQYF
v_call: TRBV5-6; j_call: TRBJ1-1; d_call: TRBD1; clone_size: -; cdr3_nt: TGTGCCAGCAGCTTGGCGCGGGACAGGGGGAACACTGAAGCTTTCTTT; cdr3_aa: CASSLARDRGNTEAFF
v_call: TRBV5-1; j_call: TRBJ1-2; d_call: -; clone_size: -; cdr3_nt: TGCGCCAGCAGCTTGGTTGGGCAGATAGAGAATGGCTACACCTTC; cdr3_aa: CASSLVGQIENGYTF
v_call: TRBV5-8; j_call: TRBJ2-1; d_call: TRBD1; clone_size: -; cdr3_nt: TGTGCCAGCAGCTTGTTGTTTGGGACAGTCTCCTACAATGAGCAGTTCTTC; cdr3_aa: CASSLLFGTVSYNEQFF
v_call: TRBV7-9; j_call: TRBJ1-5; d_call: -; clone_size: -; cdr3_nt: TGTGCCAGCAGCTTAGGGGCAGGGAGGATCAATCAGCCCCAGCATTTT; cdr3_aa: CASSLGAGRINQPQHF
v_call: TRBV28; j_call: TRBJ1-5; d_call: TRBD1; clone_size: few; cdr3_nt: TGTGCCAGCACCCAGGGACAGACTAGCAATCAGCCCCAGCATTTT; cdr3_aa: CASTQGQTSNQPQHF
v_call: TRBV7-9; j_call: TRBJ1-2; d_call: -; clone_size: -; cdr3_nt: TGTGCCAGCAGCTCATATGGCTACACCTTC; cdr3_aa: CASSSYGYTF
v_call: TRBV7-2; j_call: TRBJ2-5; d_call: -; clone_size: -; cdr3_nt: TGTGCCAGCAGCCCCACCAGAGAGACCCAGTACTTC; cdr3_aa: CASSPTRETQYF
v_call: TRBV29-1; j_call: TRBJ2-7; d_call: TRBD2; clone_size: -; cdr3_nt: TGCAGCGCCAGGACTAGCGGGATCGGCGAGCAGTACTTC; cdr3_aa: CSARTSGIGEQYF